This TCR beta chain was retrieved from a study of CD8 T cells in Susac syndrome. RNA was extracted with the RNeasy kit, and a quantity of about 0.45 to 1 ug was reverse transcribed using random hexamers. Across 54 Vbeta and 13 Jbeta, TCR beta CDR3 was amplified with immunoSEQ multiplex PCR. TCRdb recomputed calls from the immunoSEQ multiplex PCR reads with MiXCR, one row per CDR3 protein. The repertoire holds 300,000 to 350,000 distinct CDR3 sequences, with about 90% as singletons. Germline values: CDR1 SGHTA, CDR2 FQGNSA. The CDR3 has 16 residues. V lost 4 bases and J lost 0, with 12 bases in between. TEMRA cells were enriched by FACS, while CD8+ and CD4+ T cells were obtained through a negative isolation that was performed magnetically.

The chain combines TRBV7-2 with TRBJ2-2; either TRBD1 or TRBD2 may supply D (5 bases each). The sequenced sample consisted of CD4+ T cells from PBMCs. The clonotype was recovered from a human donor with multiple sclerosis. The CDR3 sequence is CASSWLGVPNTGELFF. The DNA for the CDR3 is TGTGCCAGCAGCTGGTTGGGGGTACCGAACACCGGGGAGCTGTTTTTT.